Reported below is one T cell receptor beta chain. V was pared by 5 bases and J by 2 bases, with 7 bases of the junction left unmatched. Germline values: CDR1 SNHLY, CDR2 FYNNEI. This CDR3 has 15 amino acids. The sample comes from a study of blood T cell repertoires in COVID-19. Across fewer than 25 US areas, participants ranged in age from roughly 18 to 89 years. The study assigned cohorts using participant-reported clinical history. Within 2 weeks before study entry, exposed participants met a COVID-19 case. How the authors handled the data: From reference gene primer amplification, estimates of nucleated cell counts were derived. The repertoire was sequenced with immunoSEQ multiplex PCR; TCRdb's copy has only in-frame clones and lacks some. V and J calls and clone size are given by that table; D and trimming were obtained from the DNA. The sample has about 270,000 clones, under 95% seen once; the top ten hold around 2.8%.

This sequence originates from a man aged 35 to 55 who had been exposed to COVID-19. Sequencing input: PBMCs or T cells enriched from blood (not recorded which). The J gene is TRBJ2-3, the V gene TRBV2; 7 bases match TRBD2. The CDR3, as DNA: TGTGCCAGCAGTAACATAGCGGGTCCCACAGATACGCAGTATTTT. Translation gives CASSNIAGPTDTQYF.